This T cell receptor beta chain was obtained from a study of CXCR3-negative and CXCR3-positive naive CD8 T cells. Findings and limits, study-wide: Because surface CD5 did not distinguish the naive subsets, TCR strength was inferred from TRB CDR3 properties. CXCR3-positive naive cells had more hydrophobic TRB CDR3s than CXCR3-negative naive cells.

With regard to this clonotype: Its matching antigen is unknown.

cDNA libraries for TRB were generated by 5' RACE incorporating UMI labels. TCRdb reprocessed the 5' RACE reads, with one entry per CDR3 protein and no DNA. This listing includes over 150,000 distinct CDR3 sequences. CDR3 length: 14 residues. In germline, CDR1 is SGDLS, CDR2 YYNGEE. The receptor comes from a human donor in good health. Some clones in this sample may be carry-over from other donors' samples. Material: naive CXCR3+ CD8+ T cells from blood. The subset here: CD45RO-CCR7+CD27+CD95- naive CD8+ T cells expressing CXCR3 (TNR3+). The chain recombines TRBV9 with TRBJ2-1; TCRdb names TRBD1, which stays unverified in the absence of DNA. The CDR3 reads CASSVVLGGHEQFF.